This T cell receptor (beta chain) was captured by sequencing in a study of T cells in Graves' hyperthyroidism and ophthalmopathy. V lost 4 bases to trimming and J lost 2 bases, with 15 bases between them. The CDR3 has 14 residues. The germline gives CDR1 DFQATT, CDR2 SNEGSKA (reference sequence). RNA transcripts gave rise to amplified TCR beta CDR3 regions. TCR CDR3 regions were first amplified by RT-PCR with HTBI primers. TCRdb re-called the multiplex PCR reads with MiXCR, one entry per CDR3 protein. The sample carries about 640,000 distinct CDR3 sequences, under 25% recorded once. Active moderate-to-severe ophthalmopathy, Clinical Activity Score at least 3, NOSPECS at least 4, under 3 months' duration.

The TCR sequence derives from a man aged 30 to 45 with Graves' ophthalmopathy. The sequenced sample consisted of blood. The V and J genes are TRBV20-1 and TRBJ2-7, with D possibly being TRBD1 (5 bases). CDR3 DNA: TGCAGTGCTACCCGACAGCCTTCTCCCTACGAGCAGTACTTC. Its translation: CSATRQPSPYEQYF.